This T cell receptor beta chain was obtained from a study of blood T cell repertoires in COVID-19. Looking at the study overall: Italy, Spain and the United States were the sources of the convalescent and acute COVID-19 samples. In each case, the material was cDNA or gDNA derived from T cells, B-cell-depleted T cells, or PBMCs.

Per the authors' pipeline: Amplification of reference gene primers was used by the study to estimate nucleated cell counts. Profiling relied on immunoSEQ multiplex PCR, and the TCRdb table lists in-frame clones only, not all of them. V, J and clone size are taken as reported in that table, and D and trimming were inferred from the DNA itself. There are about 150,000 clones in the sample; 80% to 90% occur only once, and 15% lies in the top ten. The CDR3 runs to 14 residues. Germline V CDR1 and CDR2: SGHRS, YFSETQ. V was clipped by 7 bases and J by 2 bases, with 12 bases between them. This clone was detected only a few times.

The V and J genes are TRBV5-1 and TRBJ2-2; tentatively, D is TRBD1 (6 bases). The sequenced material came from peripheral blood. The receptor's source is a middle-aged woman with acute or convalescent COVID-19. In DNA form, the CDR3 reads TGCGCCAGCTCAGGGGTCCTAAACACCGGGGAGCTGTTTTTT. Translated, it gives CASSGVLNTGELFF.